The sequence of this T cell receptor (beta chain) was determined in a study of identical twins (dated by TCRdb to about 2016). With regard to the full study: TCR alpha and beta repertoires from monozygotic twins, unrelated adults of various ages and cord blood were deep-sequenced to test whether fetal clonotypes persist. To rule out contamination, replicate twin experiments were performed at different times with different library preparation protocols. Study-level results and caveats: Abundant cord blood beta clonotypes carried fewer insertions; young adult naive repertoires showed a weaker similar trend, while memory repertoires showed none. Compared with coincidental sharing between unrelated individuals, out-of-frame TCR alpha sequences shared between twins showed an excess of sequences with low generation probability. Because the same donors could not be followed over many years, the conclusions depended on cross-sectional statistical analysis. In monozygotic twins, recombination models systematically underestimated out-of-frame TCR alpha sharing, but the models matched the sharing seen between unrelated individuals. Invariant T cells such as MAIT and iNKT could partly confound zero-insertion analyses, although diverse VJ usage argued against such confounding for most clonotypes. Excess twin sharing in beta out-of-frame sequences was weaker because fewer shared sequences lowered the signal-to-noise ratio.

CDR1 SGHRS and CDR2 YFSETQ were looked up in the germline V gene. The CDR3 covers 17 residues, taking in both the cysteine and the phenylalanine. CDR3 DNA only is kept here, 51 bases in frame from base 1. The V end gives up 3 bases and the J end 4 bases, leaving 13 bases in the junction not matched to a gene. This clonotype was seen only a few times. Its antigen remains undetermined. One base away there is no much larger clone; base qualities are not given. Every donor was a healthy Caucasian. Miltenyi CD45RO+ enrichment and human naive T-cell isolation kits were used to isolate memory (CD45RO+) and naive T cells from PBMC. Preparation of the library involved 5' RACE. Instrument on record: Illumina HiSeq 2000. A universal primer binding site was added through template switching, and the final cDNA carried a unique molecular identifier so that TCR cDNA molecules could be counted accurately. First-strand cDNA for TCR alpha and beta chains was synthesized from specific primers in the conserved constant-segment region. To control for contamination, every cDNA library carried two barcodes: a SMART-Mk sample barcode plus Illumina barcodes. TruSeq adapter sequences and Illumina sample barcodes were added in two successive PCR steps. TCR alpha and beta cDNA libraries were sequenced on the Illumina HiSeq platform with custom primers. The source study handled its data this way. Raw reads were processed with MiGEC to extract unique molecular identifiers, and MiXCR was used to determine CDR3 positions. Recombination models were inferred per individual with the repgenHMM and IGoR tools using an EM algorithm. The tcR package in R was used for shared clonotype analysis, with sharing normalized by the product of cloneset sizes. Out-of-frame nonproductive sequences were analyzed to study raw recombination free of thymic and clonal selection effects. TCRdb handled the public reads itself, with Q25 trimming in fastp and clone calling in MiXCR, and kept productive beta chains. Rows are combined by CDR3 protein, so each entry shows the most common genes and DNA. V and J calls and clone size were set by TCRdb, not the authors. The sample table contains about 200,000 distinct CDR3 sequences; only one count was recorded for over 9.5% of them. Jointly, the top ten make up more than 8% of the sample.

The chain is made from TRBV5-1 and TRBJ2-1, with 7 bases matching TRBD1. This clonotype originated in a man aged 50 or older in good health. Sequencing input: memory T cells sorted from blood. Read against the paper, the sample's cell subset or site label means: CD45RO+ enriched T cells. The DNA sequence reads TGCGCCAGCAGCTCACAAGGACAGGCTGTAGGGTACAATGAGCAGTTCTTC. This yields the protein CASSSQGQAVGYNEQFF.